The 19 T cell receptor beta chains in this list originate from one sample, sequenced in a study of cytomegalovirus exposure and HLA in healthy donors. Both 60 Vbeta primers and 13 Jbeta primers went into the PCR. Profiled with immunoSEQ multiplex PCR; TCRdb holds only in-frame clones, not every one. The sample shows under 40,000 clones, and about 2.1% sits with its ten largest clones. Specimen: PBMCs. These receptors all come from a woman aged 40 to 50 in good health and CMV-seropositive.

This chain connects TRBV19 to TRBJ2-1; 14 nucleotides align to TRBD2. The V and J ends lost 1 base and 0 bases, in that order; junction bases with no gene match: 5. The CDR3 has 19 amino acids. Germline assignment: CDR1 LNHDA and CDR2 SQIVND (reference sequence). For the CDR3, the DNA is TGTGCCAGTAGTATAGGAGGGACTAGCGGGAGCCTCTCCTACAATGAGCAGTTCTTC. Amino acids: CASSIGGTSGSLSYNEQFF.

The rearrangement links TRBV27 to TRBJ2-7, with a weak D call TRBD2 (5 bases). Germline V CDR1 and CDR2: MNHEY, SMNVEV (reference sequence). Trimming took 8 bases from V and 7 from J, leaving 15 bases between them. This CDR3 is built from 12 residues. The CDR3 nucleotides are TGTGCCAGCCATAGATCGGGGAAGGAGCAGTACTTC. Protein sequence: CASHRSGKEQYF.

The gene calls are TRBV19 and TRBJ2-3; D might be TRBD2 (6 bases). The length of the CDR3 is 14 residues. The V end lost 3 bases, the J end lost 4 bases, and 11 bases lay between the germline ends. CDR1 LNHDA and CDR2 SQIVND come from the germline V gene (reference sequence). The CDR3 DNA sequence: TGTGCCAGTAGTATGGGAGGATTGGCAGATACGCAGTATTTT. This codes for CASSMGGLADTQYF.

V is TRBV28 and J is TRBJ2-2; D ambiguous. The germline V gene encodes CDR1 MDHEN and CDR2 SYDVKM. Trimming shortened V by 10 bases and J by 7 bases, and 13 bases separated the two germline ends. The length of the CDR3 is 12 residues. The DNA for the CDR3 is TGTGCCACCTCTATTGAACTCGGGGAGCTGTTTTTT. Translating it yields CATSIELGELFF.

V usage is TRBV2 and J usage is TRBJ2-2, with D possibly TRBD2 on 6 matching bases. V was trimmed by 2 bases and J by 4 bases, leaving 8 bases between them. The CDR3 totals 14 residues. The germline V gene has CDR1 SNHLY and CDR2 FYNNEI. CDR3 protein: CASSEWDFTGELFF. The CDR3 nucleotides are TGTGCCAGCAGTGAATGGGACTTCACCGGGGAGCTGTTTTTT.

The chain couples TRBV28 to TRBJ1-6; D is possibly TRBD1 (5 bases). Germline V lookup: CDR1 MDHEN, CDR2 SYDVKM. Trimming removed 3 bases from V and 5 bases from J, with 14 bases in between. This CDR3 contains 16 residues. The CDR3, as DNA: TGTGCCAGCAGTTTCCGGGGGAATGGCCATAATTCACCCCTCCACTTT. Translating gives CASSFRGNGHNSPLHF.

The chain joins TRBV9 to TRBJ2-1; 9 bases are shared with TRBD2. J lost 2 bases, V lost 3 bases, and 12 bases had no gene match. The CDR3 spans 18 residues. CDR1 is SGDLS, CDR2 YYNGEE, per germline. Here the CDR3 reads CASSEGLALTPPYNEQFF. CDR3 DNA sequence: TGTGCCAGCAGCGAGGGACTAGCCCTTACCCCCCCCTACAATGAGCAGTTCTTC.

The V and J genes are TRBV7-2 and TRBJ2-3, with TRBD2 as a possible D gene (6 bases). The germline gives CDR1 SGHTA, CDR2 FQGNSA. Trimming left V 5 bases short and J 4 bases short, with 16 bases between. The CDR3 spans 15 residues. DNA for the CDR3: TGTGCCAGCAGCCCTTCTAGCGAGAGGGCAGATACGCAGTATTTT. This encodes CASSPSSERADTQYF.

The CDR3 here is CASSGGTGWNQPQHF. CDR3 coding DNA: TGTGCCAGCAGTGGAGGGACAGGGTGGAATCAGCCCCAGCATTTT. J is TRBJ1-5 and V is TRBV2, with TRBD1 identical over 9 bases. There are 15 residues in the CDR3. V was pared by 4 bases and J by 4 bases, with 5 bases of the junction left unmatched. The V gene's germline CDR1 is SNHLY and CDR2 FYNNEI.

CDR3 nucleotide sequence: TGTGCCAGCTCACCGGGACAGGGATACTATGGCTACACCTTC. Its translation is CASSPGQGYYGYTF. The chain combines TRBV18 with TRBJ1-2; TRBD1 matches at 9 bases. V shed 3 bases and J 3 bases; nucleotides not matched to a gene: 2. The CDR3 is made up of 14 amino acids. Germline lookup yields CDR1 KGHSH and CDR2 LQKENI.

The CDR3 loop reads CASSYDDTLYEQYF. DNA of the CDR3: TGTGCCAGCAGTTACGACGACACGTTATACGAGCAGTACTTC. This chain uses TRBV6-6 with TRBJ2-7; no reliable D call. Germline lookup yields CDR1 MNHNY and CDR2 SVGAGI (reference sequence). V was trimmed by 2 bases and J by 4 bases, leaving 12 bases between them. This CDR3 is built from 14 residues.

The gene calls are TRBV7-9 and TRBJ2-1; TRBD2 agrees at 12 bases. Trimming at V came to 5 bases and at J to 7 bases, leaving 6 bases not matched to a gene. CDR1 SEHNR and CDR2 FQNEAQ come from the germline V gene (reference sequence). The length of the CDR3 is 15 residues. CDR3 residues: CASSATSGSANEQFF. The CDR3 DNA reads as TGTGCCAGCAGCGCGACTAGCGGGAGCGCTAATGAGCAGTTCTTC. Combining the CDR3 with reference TRBV7-9 and TRBJ2-1 gives the whole variable domain DTGVSQNPRHKITKRGQNVTFRCDPISEHNRLYWYRQTLGQGPEFLTYFQNEAQLEKSRLLSDRFSAERPKGSFSTLEIQRTEQGDSAMYLCASSATSGSANEQFFGPGTRLTVL.

The chain uses TRBV5-1 and TRBJ1-1; 7 bases are shared with TRBD1. This CDR3 region has 15 residues. Trimming cost V 0 bases and J 3 bases; bases outside gene matches: 5. Per the germline V gene, CDR1 is SGHRS and CDR2 is YFSETQ. As DNA, the CDR3 is TGCGCCAGCAGCTTGGTACAGGGGTCGTACACTGAAGCTTTCTTT. This encodes CASSLVQGSYTEAFF. Supplemented by reference TRBV5-1 and TRBJ1-1, the full variable domain reads KAGVTQTPRYLIKTRGQQVTLSCSPISGHRSVSWYQQTPGQGLQFLFEYFSETQRNKGNFPGRFSGRQFSNSRSEMNVSTLELGDSALYLCASSLVQGSYTEAFFGQGTRLTVV.

CDR3 coding DNA: TGTGCCACCAAAGGACTAGCGGGGACGGAGTTCTTC. It specifies CATKGLAGTEFF. J is TRBJ2-1 and V is TRBV19; TRBD2 agrees at 12 bases. The germline V gene has CDR1 LNHDA and CDR2 SQIVND (reference sequence). The CDR3 spans 12 residues. Losses at the gene ends were 10 bases for V and 14 bases for J; bases not matched to a gene: 9.

The J gene is TRBJ1-5, the V gene TRBV4-3; D not resolved. The germline V and J ends were trimmed by 0 bases and 1 base, with 7 bases remaining between them. Germline loops: CDR1 LGHNA, CDR2 YSLEER. The CDR3 consists of 15 residues. Written as DNA, the CDR3 is TGCGCCAGCAGCCAAGACGGAGGAAGCAATCAGCCCCAGCATTTT. Protein product: CASSQDGGSNQPQHF.

The chain carries TRBV6-6 and TRBJ2-2; TRBD1 matches at 10 bases. V dropped 6 bases and J dropped 4; count of bases not matched to a gene: 2. CDR1 and CDR2 (germline): MNHNY, SVGAGI (reference sequence). The length of the CDR3 is 14 residues. CDR3 nucleotide sequence: TGTGCCAGCAGCCGGACAGGGGGCACCGGGGAGCTGTTTTTT. Translated, it gives CASSRTGGTGELFF.

The V and J genes are TRBV28 and TRBJ1-2; 9 bases are shared with TRBD1. CDR3 size: 15 residues. Trimming at V came to 6 bases and at J to 4 bases, leaving 9 bases not matched to a gene. Germline V gene lookup returns CDR1 MDHEN and CDR2 SYDVKM. As DNA, the CDR3 is TGTGCCAGCAGCACCGGACAGGGGTGGACCTATGGCTACACCTTC. Translating it yields CASSTGQGWTYGYTF.

V is TRBV27 and J is TRBJ2-3; 7 positions agree with TRBD1. Germline CDR1 reads MNHEY; CDR2 reads SMNVEV (reference sequence). J lost 1 base, V lost 6 bases, and 7 bases had no gene match. The CDR3 runs 15 residues. As DNA, the CDR3 is TGTGCCAGCAGAAATACAGGGGCGGGCACAGATACGCAGTATTTT. Amino acids: CASRNTGAGTDTQYF.

CDR3 nucleotide sequence: TGCGCCAGCAGCCAAGATCAGGGGGCACAGCTTGGCTACACCTTC. Translation gives CASSQDQGAQLGYTF. The J gene is TRBJ1-2, the V gene TRBV4-1, with 8 positions matching TRBD1. Per the germline V gene, CDR1 is MGHRA and CDR2 is YSYEKL. The CDR3 is 15 residues long. The J segment lost 7 bases and the V segment lost 0 bases, leaving 7 bases of the junction unmatched.